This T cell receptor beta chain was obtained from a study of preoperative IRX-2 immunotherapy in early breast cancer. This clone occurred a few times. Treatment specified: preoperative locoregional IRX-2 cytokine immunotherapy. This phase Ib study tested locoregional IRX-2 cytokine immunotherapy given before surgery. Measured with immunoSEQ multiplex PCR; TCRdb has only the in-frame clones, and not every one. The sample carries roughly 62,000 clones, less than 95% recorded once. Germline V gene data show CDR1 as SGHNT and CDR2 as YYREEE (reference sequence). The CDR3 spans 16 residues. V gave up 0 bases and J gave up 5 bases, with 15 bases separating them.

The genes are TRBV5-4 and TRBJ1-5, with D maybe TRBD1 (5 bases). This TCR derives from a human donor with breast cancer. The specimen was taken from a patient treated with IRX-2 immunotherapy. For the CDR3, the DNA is TGTGCCAGCAGCTTGGCCCCCCATGGGACCGATCAGCCCCAGCATTTT. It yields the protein CASSLAPHGTDQPQHF.